These T cell receptor beta chains were read from a single sample in a study of PD-1 blockade in classical Hodgkin lymphoma. Sequencing was performed with immunoSEQ multiplex PCR; in TCRdb, only in-frame clones are kept and a portion is missing. The data contain approximately 100,000 clones, over 80% of them seen just once; the ten biggest clones take up about 18%. The source material was peripheral blood mononuclear cells (PBMCs), sampled before the fourth cycle of nivolumab. The receptors derive from a human donor with classical Hodgkin lymphoma. The CDR3 runs from the conserved cysteine through the conserved F or W. D genes are given only for firm matches. For some rows the clone size is stated as once, few or many, or as a class when expanded; others skip it.

-	TRBV29-1	TRBD2	TRBJ2-3	CSAETSGSTDTQYF	TGCAGCGCCGAGACTAGCGGAAGCACAGATACGCAGTATTTT
-	TRBV28	-	TRBJ2-1	CASSPSGVSYNEQFF	TGTGCCAGCAGCCCGTCAGGGGTCTCCTACAATGAGCAGTTCTTC
-	TRBV5-6	-	TRBJ2-5	CASSLEAVETQYF	TGTGCCAGCAGCTTAGAGGCTGTGGAGACCCAGTACTTC
-	TRBV10-3	-	TRBJ2-1	CAISEEVTQLF	TGTGCCATCAGTGAGGAAGTGACTCAGCTCTTC
once	TRBV28	-	TRBJ2-7	CASSPSNRDSGEQYF	TGTGCCAGCAGCCCATCAAACAGGGACTCTGGCGAGCAGTACTTC
-	TRBV28	TRBD1	TRBJ2-4	CASIPGGTGVIQYF	TGTGCCAGCATTCCGGGGGGGACAGGGGTCATTCAGTACTTC
-	TRBV28	-	TRBJ1-2	CASSLGGGDYGYTF	TGTGCCAGCAGTTTAGGTGGGGGGGACTATGGCTACACCTTC
-	TRBV10-3	-	TRBJ2-7	CAISKGHYEQYF	TGTGCCATCAGCAAGGGACACTACGAGCAGTACTTC
-	TRBV5-1	-	TRBJ2-3	CASSPQGKGSTDTQYF	TGCGCCAGCAGCCCGCAGGGTAAAGGTAGCACAGATACGCAGTATTTT
-	TRBV5-1	TRBD2	TRBJ2-2	CASSLVPSGSSGELFF	TGCGCCAGCAGCTTGGTGCCTAGCGGGAGTTCCGGGGAGCTGTTTTTT
-	TRBV4-2	TRBD1	TRBJ1-1	CASSPGQGRGTEAFF	TGTGCCAGCAGCCCAGGACAGGGTCGGGGCACTGAAGCTTTCTTT
-	TRBV7-9	-	TRBJ2-3	CASSPTGDTQYF	TGTGCCAGCAGCCCAACGGGGGATACGCAGTATTTT
-	TRBV6-1	TRBD2	TRBJ2-5	CASSEGVGTSGRPASYQETQYF	TGTGCCAGCAGTGAAGGGGTCGGGACTAGCGGGAGGCCTGCTTCGTACCAAGAGACCCAGTACTTC
-	TRBV10-3	-	TRBJ2-2	CAIMGTGELFF	TGTGCCATCATGGGTACCGGGGAGCTGTTTTTT
-	TRBV4-3	-	TRBJ2-6	CASSSTLGANVLTF	TGCGCCAGCAGCTCGACTTTAGGGGCCAACGTCCTGACTTTC
-	TRBV27	TRBD2	TRBJ2-7	CASSRLANNEQYF	TGTGCCAGCAGTCGACTAGCGAACAACGAGCAGTACTTC
-	TRBV5-4	-	TRBJ1-2	CASSLVGRDYGYTF	TGTGCCAGCAGCTTGGTGGGCAGAGACTATGGCTACACCTTC
-	TRBV2	-	TRBJ1-4	CASSVGGFFEKLFF	TGTGCCAGCAGTGTTGGGGGGTTTTTTGAAAAACTGTTTTTT
few	TRBV15	TRBD1	TRBJ2-7	CATTGQGYHEQYF	TGTGCCACCACGGGACAGGGCTACCACGAGCAGTACTTC
-	TRBV5-1	-	TRBJ1-3	CASSLGHGSAGNTIYF	TGCGCCAGCAGCTTGGGGCACGGGTCCGCTGGAAACACCATATATTTT
-	TRBV6-1	-	TRBJ1-5	CASKEDVQPQHF	TGTGCCAGCAAGGAGGACGTTCAGCCCCAGCATTTT
few	TRBV18	-	TRBJ1-4	CASSPQAATNEKLFF	TGTGCCAGCTCACCTCAAGCTGCAACTAATGAAAAACTGTTTTTT
-	TRBV2	-	TRBJ2-2	CASSEDLVNTGELFF	TGTGCCAGCAGTGAGGATCTAGTCAACACCGGGGAGCTGTTTTTT
-	TRBV6-1	-	TRBJ1-2	CATHLNYGYTF	TGTGCCACCCACTTAAACTATGGCTACACCTTC
-	TRBV5-6	-	TRBJ1-1	CASSPGTLSNTEAFF	TGTGCCAGCAGCCCCGGGACTCTCTCGAACACTGAAGCTTTCTTT
-	TRBV9	-	TRBJ1-1	CASSVPGMGAFF	TGTGCCAGCAGCGTACCGGGGATGGGAGCTTTCTTT
-	TRBV7-2	TRBD2	TRBJ2-7	CASSLEGGRAWVQYF	TGTGCCAGCAGCTTAGAGGGCGGGAGGGCCTGGGTGCAGTACTTC
-	TRBV25-1	-	TRBJ2-4	CASSGLGDNKNIQYF	TGTGCCAGCAGTGGACTAGGGGACAACAAAAACATTCAGTACTTC